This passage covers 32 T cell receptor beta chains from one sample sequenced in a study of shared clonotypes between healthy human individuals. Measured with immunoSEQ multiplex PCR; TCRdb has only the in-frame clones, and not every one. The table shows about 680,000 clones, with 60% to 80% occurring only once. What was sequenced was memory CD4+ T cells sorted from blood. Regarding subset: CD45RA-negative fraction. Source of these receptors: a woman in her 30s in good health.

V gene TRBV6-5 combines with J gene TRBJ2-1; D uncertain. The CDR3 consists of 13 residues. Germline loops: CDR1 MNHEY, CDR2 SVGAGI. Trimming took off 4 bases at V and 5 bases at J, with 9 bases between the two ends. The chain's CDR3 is CASSWAGNNEQFF. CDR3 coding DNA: TGTGCCAGCAGTTGGGCAGGTAACAATGAGCAGTTCTTC.

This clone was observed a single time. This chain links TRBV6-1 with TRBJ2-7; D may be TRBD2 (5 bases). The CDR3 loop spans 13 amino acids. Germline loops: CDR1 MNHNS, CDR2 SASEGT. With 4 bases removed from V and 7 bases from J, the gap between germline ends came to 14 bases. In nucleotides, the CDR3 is TGTGCCAGCAGTGGCACGCGAACGGGAGAGCAGTACTTC. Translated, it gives CASSGTRTGEQYF.

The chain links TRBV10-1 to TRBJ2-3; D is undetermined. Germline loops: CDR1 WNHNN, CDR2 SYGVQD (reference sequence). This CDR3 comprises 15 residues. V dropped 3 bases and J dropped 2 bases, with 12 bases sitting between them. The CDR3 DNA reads TGCGCCAGCAGTGATGAGGCGGAATCCACAGATACGCAGTATTTT. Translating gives CASSDEAESTDTQYF.

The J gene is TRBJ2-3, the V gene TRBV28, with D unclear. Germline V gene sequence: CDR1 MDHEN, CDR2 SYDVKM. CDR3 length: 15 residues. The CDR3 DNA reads TGTGCGTCATCGTTCCAGTCACAATCCGCGGATACGCAGTATTTT. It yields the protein CASSFQSQSADTQYF.

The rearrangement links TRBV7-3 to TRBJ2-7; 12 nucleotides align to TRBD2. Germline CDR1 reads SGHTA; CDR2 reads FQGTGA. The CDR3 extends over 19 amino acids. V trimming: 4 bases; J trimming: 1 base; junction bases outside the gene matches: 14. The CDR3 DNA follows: TGTGCCAGCAGCTCCCTAAGGCTAGCGGGAGGGCCCCTTTCCTACGAGCAGTACTTC. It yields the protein CASSSLRLAGGPLSYEQYF.

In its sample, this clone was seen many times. The DNA of the CDR3 is TGTGCCAGCAGCCAAGCGGGAGGGTACAATGAGCAGTTCTTC. Translated: CASSQAGGYNEQFF. The chain carries TRBV11-3 and TRBJ2-1; 10 bases agree with TRBD2. CDR1 SGHNT and CDR2 YENEEA come from the germline V gene. The CDR3 spans 14 residues. With V trimmed by 5 bases and J by 4 bases, 2 bases remained unmatched. Supplemented by reference TRBV11-3 and TRBJ2-1, the full variable domain reads EAGVVQSPRYKIIEKKQPVAFWCNPISGHNTLYWYLQNLGQGPELLIRYENEEAVDDSQLPKDRFSAERLKGVDSTLKIQPAELGDSAVYLCASSQAGGYNEQFFGPGTRLTVL.

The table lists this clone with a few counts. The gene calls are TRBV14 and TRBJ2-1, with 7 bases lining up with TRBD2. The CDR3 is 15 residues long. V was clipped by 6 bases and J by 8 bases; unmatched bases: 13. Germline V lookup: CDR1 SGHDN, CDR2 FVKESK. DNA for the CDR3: TGTGCCAGCAGGGAAATGGGGGAGGGCGGTGATGAGCAGTTCTTC. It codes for CASREMGEGGDEQFF.

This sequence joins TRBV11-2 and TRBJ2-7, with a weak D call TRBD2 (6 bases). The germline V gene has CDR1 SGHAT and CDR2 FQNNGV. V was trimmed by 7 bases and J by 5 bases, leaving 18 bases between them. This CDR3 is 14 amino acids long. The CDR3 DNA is TGTGCCAGCAAGAAGACGAGACTAGTTGACGAGCAGTACTTC. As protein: CASKKTRLVDEQYF.

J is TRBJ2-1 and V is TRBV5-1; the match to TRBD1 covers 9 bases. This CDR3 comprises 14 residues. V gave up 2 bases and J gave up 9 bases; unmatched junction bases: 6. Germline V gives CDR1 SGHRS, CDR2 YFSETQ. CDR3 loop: CASSLGTGIGEQFF. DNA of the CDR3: TGCGCCAGCAGCTTAGGGACAGGGATCGGTGAGCAGTTCTTC.

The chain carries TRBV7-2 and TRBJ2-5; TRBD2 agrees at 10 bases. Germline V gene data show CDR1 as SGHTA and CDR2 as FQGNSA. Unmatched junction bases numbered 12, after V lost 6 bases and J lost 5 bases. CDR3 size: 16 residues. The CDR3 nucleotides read TGTGCCAGCAGAATAATAGCCCTAGCGGGAGACGAGACCCAGTACTTC. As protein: CASRIIALAGDETQYF.

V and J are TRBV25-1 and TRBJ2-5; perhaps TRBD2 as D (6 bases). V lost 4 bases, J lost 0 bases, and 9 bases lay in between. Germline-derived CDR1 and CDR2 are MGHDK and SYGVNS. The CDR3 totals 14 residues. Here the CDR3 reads CASSGGTHQETQYF. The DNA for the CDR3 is TGTGCCAGCAGTGGCGGGACTCACCAAGAGACCCAGTACTTC.

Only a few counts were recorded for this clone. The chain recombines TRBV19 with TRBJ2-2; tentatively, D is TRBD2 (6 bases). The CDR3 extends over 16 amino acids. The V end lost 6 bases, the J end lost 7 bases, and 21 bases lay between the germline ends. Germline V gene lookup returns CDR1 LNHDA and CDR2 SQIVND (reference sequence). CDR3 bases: TGTGCCAGTAGGACCCTGGAGGGGCGCGGAATCGGGGAGCTGTTTTTT. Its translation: CASRTLEGRGIGELFF.

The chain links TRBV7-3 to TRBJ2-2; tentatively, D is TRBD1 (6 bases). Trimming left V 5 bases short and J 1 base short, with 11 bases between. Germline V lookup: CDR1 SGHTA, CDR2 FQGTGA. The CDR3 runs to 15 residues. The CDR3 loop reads CASSPQDRNTGELFF. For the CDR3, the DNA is TGTGCCAGCAGCCCGCAGGACAGGAACACCGGGGAGCTGTTTTTT.

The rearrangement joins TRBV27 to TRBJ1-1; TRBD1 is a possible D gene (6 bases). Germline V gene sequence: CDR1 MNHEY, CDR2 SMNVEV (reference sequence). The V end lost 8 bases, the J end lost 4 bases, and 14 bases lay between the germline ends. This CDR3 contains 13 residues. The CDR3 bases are TGTGCCAGCGGGAACCAGGGGCCCACTGAAGCTTTCTTT. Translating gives CASGNQGPTEAFF.

The CDR3 loop is CSVEKEAGSYEQYF. The DNA of the CDR3 is TGCAGCGTCGAAAAGGAGGCAGGGTCCTACGAGCAGTACTTC. The chain employs TRBV29-1 and TRBJ2-7; D possibly matches TRBD1 or TRBD2 (5 bases each). Germline CDR1 and CDR2: SQVTM and ANQGSEA. Trimming shortened V by 6 bases and J by 1 base, and 16 bases separated the two germline ends. CDR3 size: 14 residues.

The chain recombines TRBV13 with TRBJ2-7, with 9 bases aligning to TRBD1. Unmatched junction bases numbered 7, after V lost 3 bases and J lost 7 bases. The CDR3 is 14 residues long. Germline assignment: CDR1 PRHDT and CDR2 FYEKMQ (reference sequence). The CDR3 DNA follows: TGTGCCAGCAGCTTCAACAGGGGGCTAGGGGAGCAGTACTTC. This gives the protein CASSFNRGLGEQYF. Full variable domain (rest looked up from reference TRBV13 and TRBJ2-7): AAGVIQSPRHLIKEKRETATLKCYPIPRHDTVYWYQQGPGQDPQFLISFYEKMQSDKGSIPDRFSAQQFSDYHSELNMSSLELGDSALYFCASSFNRGLGEQYFGPGTRLTVT.

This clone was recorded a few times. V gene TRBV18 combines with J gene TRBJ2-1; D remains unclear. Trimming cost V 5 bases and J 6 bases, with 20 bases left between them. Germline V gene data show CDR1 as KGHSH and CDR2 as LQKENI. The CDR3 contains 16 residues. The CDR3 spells CASSSYTTAGFNEQFF. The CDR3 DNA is TGTGCCAGCTCAAGCTACACCACAGCCGGATTCAATGAGCAGTTCTTC.

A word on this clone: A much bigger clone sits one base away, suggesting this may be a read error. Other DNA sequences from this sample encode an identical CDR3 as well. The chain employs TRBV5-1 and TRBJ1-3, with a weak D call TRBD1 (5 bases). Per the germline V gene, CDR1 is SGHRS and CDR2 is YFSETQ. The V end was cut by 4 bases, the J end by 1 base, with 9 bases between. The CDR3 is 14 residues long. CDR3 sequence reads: CASSPGTSGNTIYF. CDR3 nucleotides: TGCGCCAGCAGCCCAGGGACTTCTGGAAACACCATATATTTT. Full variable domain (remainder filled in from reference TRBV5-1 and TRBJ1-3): KAGVTQTPRYLIKTRGQQVTLSCSPISGHRSVSWYQQTPGQGLQFLFEYFSETQRNKGNFPGRFSGRQFSNSRSEMNVSTLELGDSALYLCASSPGTSGNTIYFGEGSWLTVV.

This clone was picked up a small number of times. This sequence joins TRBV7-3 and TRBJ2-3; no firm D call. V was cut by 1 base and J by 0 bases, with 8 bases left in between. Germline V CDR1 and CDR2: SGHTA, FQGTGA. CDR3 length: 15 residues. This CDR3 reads CASSLSSTSTDTQYF. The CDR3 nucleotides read TGTGCCAGCAGCTTAAGCTCGACTAGCACAGATACGCAGTATTTT.

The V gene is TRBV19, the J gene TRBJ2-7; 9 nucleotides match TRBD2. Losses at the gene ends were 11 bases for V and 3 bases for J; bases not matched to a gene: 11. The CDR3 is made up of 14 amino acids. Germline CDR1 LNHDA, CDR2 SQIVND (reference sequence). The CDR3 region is CASSRAGGSYEQYF. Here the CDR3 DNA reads TGTGCCTCTTCAAGGGCGGGAGGGAGCTACGAGCAGTACTTC.

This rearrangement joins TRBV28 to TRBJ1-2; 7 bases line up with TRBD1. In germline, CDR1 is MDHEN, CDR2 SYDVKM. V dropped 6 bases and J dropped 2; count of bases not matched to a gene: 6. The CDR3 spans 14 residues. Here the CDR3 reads CASRGTGDNYGYTF. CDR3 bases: TGTGCCAGCAGGGGCACAGGGGACAACTATGGCTACACCTTC.

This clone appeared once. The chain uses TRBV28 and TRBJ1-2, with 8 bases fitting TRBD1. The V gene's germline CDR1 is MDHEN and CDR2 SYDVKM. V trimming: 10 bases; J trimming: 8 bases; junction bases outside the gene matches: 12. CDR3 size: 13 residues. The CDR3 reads CATDPDRARGYTF. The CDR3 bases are TGTGCCACCGACCCGGACAGGGCACGCGGCTACACCTTC.

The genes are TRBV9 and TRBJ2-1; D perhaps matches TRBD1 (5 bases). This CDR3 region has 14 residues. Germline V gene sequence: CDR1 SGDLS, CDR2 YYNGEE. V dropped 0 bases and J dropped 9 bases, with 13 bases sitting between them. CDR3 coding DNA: TGTGCCAGCAGCGTAGGGACAACCCCCTTTGAGCAGTTCTTC. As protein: CASSVGTTPFEQFF.

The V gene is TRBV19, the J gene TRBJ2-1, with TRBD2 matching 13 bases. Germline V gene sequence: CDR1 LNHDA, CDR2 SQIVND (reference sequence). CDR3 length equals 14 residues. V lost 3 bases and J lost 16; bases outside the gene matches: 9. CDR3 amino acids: CASSIHGTSGAFFF. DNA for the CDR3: TGTGCCAGTAGTATCCACGGGACTAGCGGGGCCTTCTTCTTC.

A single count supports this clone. CDR3 region: CASSPLMSGGGYEKLFF. CDR3 bases: TGTGCCAGCAGTCCCCTTATGTCAGGGGGCGGATACGAAAAACTGTTTTTT. This chain joins TRBV28 and TRBJ1-4; TRBD1 agrees at 8 bases. Germline CDR1 MDHEN, CDR2 SYDVKM. Germline trimming cut 5 bases from V and 8 bases from J; bases unmatched to any gene: 16. The CDR3 extends over 17 amino acids. Based on the CDR3 plus reference TRBV28 and TRBJ1-4, the full variable domain is DVKVTQSSRYLVKRTGEKVFLECVQDMDHENMFWYRQDPGLGLRLIYFSYDVKMKEKGDIPEGYSVSREKKERFSLILESASTNQTSMYLCASSPLMSGGGYEKLFFGSGTQLSVL.

This chain's CDR3 is CASSLLGGANTGELFF. The CDR3 nucleotides are TGTGCCAGCAGCTTACTTGGGGGAGCGAACACCGGGGAGCTGTTTTTT. The V gene is TRBV7-8, the J gene TRBJ2-2; either TRBD1 or TRBD2 may fit D (5 bases each). The CDR3 contains 16 residues. CDR1 and CDR2 from the germline V gene are SGHVS and FQNEAQ. V lost 2 bases and J lost 0, with 10 bases in between. Variable domain in full (rest from reference TRBV7-8 and TRBJ2-2): GAGVSQSPRYKVAKRGQDVALRCDPISGHVSLFWYQQALGQGPEFLTYFQNEAQLDKSGLPSDRFFAERPEGSVSTLKIQRTQQEDSAVYLCASSLLGGANTGELFFGEGSRLTVL.

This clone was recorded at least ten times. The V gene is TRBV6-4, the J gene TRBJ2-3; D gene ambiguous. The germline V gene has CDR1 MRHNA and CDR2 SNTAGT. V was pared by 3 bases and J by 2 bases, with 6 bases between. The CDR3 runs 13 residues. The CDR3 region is CASSDSATDTQYF. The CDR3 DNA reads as TGTGCCAGCAGTGATTCAGCCACAGATACGCAGTATTTT.

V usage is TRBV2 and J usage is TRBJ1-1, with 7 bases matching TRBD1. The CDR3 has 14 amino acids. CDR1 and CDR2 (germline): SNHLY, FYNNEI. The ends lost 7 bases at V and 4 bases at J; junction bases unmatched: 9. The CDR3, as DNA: TGTGCCAGCATCGGGACAGAAGTCTCCACTGAAGCTTTCTTT. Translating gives CASIGTEVSTEAFF.

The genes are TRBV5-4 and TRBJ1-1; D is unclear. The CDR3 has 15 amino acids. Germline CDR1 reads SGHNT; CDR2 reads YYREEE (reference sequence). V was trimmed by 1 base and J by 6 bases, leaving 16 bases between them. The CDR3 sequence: CASSLNPGSNAEAFF. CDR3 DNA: TGTGCCAGCAGCTTGAATCCGGGGTCCAACGCTGAAGCTTTCTTT.

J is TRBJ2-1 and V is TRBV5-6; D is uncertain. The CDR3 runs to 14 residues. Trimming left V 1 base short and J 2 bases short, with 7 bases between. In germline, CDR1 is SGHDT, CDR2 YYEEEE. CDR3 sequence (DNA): TGTGCCAGCAGCTTGCGCGGACCCTACAATGAGCAGTTCTTC. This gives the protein CASSLRGPYNEQFF.

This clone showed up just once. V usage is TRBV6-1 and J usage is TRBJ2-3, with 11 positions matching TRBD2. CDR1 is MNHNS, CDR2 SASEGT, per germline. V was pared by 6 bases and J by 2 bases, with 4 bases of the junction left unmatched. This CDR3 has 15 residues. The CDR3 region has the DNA TGTGCCAGCAGCCGACTAGCGGGACACACAGATACGCAGTATTTT. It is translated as CASSRLAGHTDTQYF.

The CDR3 nucleotides are TGTGCCAGCACCTCCCGACAGGGGACCTATGGCTACACCTTC. Protein product: CASTSRQGTYGYTF. This chain connects TRBV5-4 to TRBJ1-2; 8 nucleotides match TRBD1. Germline V CDR1 and CDR2: SGHNT, YYREEE (reference sequence). CDR3 length equals 14 residues. The junction had 8 bases not matched to a gene; V was cut back by 6 bases and J by 4 bases.